This is a list of T cell receptor beta chains from one sample in a study of blood T cell repertoires in COVID-19. Using immunoSEQ multiplex PCR, the repertoire was profiled, and TCRdb retains in-frame clones only, with some absent. The sample holds about 190,000 clones, around four fifths seen once. Sequenced sample: peripheral blood. These receptors all come from a human donor in a cohort sampled during active COVID-19. CDR3s include the opening cysteine and the closing phenylalanine or tryptophan. Fields, in order: V gene, CDR3 length, J gene, D gene, clone size, CDR3 protein, CDR3 DNA. The D gene is left open where the match is weak. Some rows have no size entry. The others give once, few or many, or a class for an expanded clone.

V: TRBV11-2; length: 15; J: TRBJ2-3; D: NA; size: NA; CDR3: CASSFNSVAADTQYF; DNA: TGTGCCAGCAGCTTTAACAGCGTAGCGGCGGATACGCAGTATTTT
V: TRBV5-5; length: 15; J: TRBJ1-1; D: TRBD1; size: NA; CDR3: CASSPLQGGPTEAFF; DNA: TGTGCCAGCAGCCCATTACAGGGGGGCCCCACTGAAGCTTTCTTT
V: TRBV12-3/TRBV12-4; length: 12; J: TRBJ2-3; D: NA; size: NA; CDR3: CASSFEVDTQYF; DNA: TGTGCCAGCAGTTTCGAGGTGGATACGCAGTATTTT
V: TRBV5-1; length: 12; J: TRBJ2-1; D: NA; size: few; CDR3: CASSLGINEQFF; DNA: TGCGCCAGCAGCTTGGGTATAAATGAGCAGTTCTTC
V: TRBV19; length: 15; J: TRBJ2-3; D: NA; size: NA; CDR3: CASSIDGGSTDTQYF; DNA: TGTGCCAGTAGTATAGATGGAGGGAGCACAGATACGCAGTATTTT
V: TRBV7-9; length: 14; J: TRBJ1-2; D: TRBD1; size: NA; CDR3: CASSQPTGLSGYTF; DNA: TGTGCCAGCAGCCAGCCGACAGGGCTCTCTGGCTACACCTTC
V: TRBV5-4; length: 15; J: TRBJ2-3; D: TRBD2; size: NA; CDR3: CASSQGLATTDTQYF; DNA: TGTGCCAGCAGCCAGGGACTAGCGACCACAGATACGCAGTATTTT
V: TRBV10-1; length: 11; J: TRBJ1-4; D: NA; size: NA; CDR3: CASSEFRKLFF; DNA: TGCGCCAGCAGTGAGTTTCGGAAACTGTTTTTT
V: TRBV7-2; length: 14; J: TRBJ2-7; D: TRBD1; size: NA; CDR3: CASSRGTGAYEQYF; DNA: TGTGCCAGCAGCCGTGGGACAGGGGCGTACGAGCAGTACTTC
V: TRBV30; length: 15; J: TRBJ2-2; D: TRBD2; size: NA; CDR3: CAWSGLAGHTGELFF; DNA: TGTGCCTGGAGCGGACTAGCGGGGCACACCGGGGAGCTGTTTTTT
V: TRBV2; length: 14; J: TRBJ1-6; D: NA; size: NA; CDR3: CASSEGLINSPLHF; DNA: TGTGCCAGCAGTGAGGGGCTTATTAATTCACCCCTCCACTTT
V: TRBV5-1; length: 16; J: TRBJ2-1; D: NA; size: NA; CDR3: CASSLPLSSPYNEQFF; DNA: TGCGCCAGCAGCTTACCACTATCGTCCCCCTACAATGAGCAGTTCTTC
V: TRBV7-9; length: 13; J: TRBJ1-2; D: NA; size: few; CDR3: CASSGQTYYGYTF; DNA: TGTGCCAGCAGCGGACAGACCTACTATGGCTACACCTTC
V: TRBV6-5; length: 15; J: TRBJ2-2; D: TRBD2; size: NA; CDR3: CASRGFSGGSGELFF; DNA: TGTGCCAGCAGAGGATTTAGCGGGGGTAGCGGGGAGCTGTTTTTT
V: TRBV27; length: 16; J: TRBJ2-2; D: NA; size: NA; CDR3: CASRGWTDWRTGELFF; DNA: TGTGCCAGCAGGGGATGGACAGACTGGCGGACCGGGGAGCTGTTTTTT
V: TRBV7-8; length: 13; J: TRBJ2-5; D: NA; size: once; CDR3: CASSSTDQETQYF; DNA: TGTGCCAGCAGCTCGACAGACCAAGAGACCCAGTACTTC
V: TRBV12-2; length: 17; J: TRBJ1-2; D: NA; size: NA; CDR3: CASRPPLSSSGGNGYTF; DNA: TGTGCAAGTCGCCCCCCTTTATCGTCGTCGGGGGGCAATGGCTACACCTTC
V: TRBV5-8; length: 12; J: TRBJ1-5; D: NA; size: NA; CDR3: CASNAEEGPQHF; DNA: TGTGCCAGCAACGCCGAGGAGGGGCCCCAGCATTTT
V: TRBV6-2/TRBV6-3; length: 14; J: TRBJ1-5; D: NA; size: few; CDR3: CASSSRGSGQPQHF; DNA: TGTGCCAGCAGTTCTCGGGGTTCGGGTCAGCCCCAGCATTTT
V: TRBV29-1; length: 14; J: TRBJ2-5; D: TRBD1; size: NA; CDR3: CSGQGAAMSETQYF; DNA: TGCAGCGGACAGGGGGCCGCAATGTCGGAGACCCAGTACTTC
V: TRBV6-1; length: 15; J: TRBJ2-7; D: TRBD1; size: NA; CDR3: CASSETGATFYEQYF; DNA: TGTGCCAGCAGTGAGACAGGGGCCACTTTCTACGAGCAGTACTTC
V: TRBV19; length: 14; J: TRBJ2-7; D: TRBD1; size: NA; CDR3: CASRPGQGYNEQYF; DNA: TGTGCCAGTAGGCCCGGACAGGGATACAACGAGCAGTACTTC
V: TRBV2; length: 14; J: TRBJ1-2; D: NA; size: NA; CDR3: CASSQRTANYGYTF; DNA: TGTGCCAGCAGCCAAAGGACAGCTAATTATGGCTACACCTTC
V: TRBV4-2; length: 15; J: TRBJ1-1; D: NA; size: NA; CDR3: CASSQFSGGDTEAFF; DNA: TGTGCCAGCAGCCAATTCAGTGGCGGAGACACTGAAGCTTTCTTT
V: TRBV7-2; length: 15; J: TRBJ1-2; D: NA; size: NA; CDR3: CASRRDAGGSDGYTF; DNA: TGTGCCAGCAGGCGGGACGCTGGGGGGTCGGATGGCTACACCTTC
V: TRBV19; length: 14; J: TRBJ1-6; D: NA; size: once; CDR3: CASSIYRANSPLHF; DNA: TGTGCCAGTAGTATATACAGGGCAAATTCACCCCTCCACTTT
V: TRBV2; length: 12; J: TRBJ1-2; D: NA; size: NA; CDR3: CASREGIWGYTF; DNA: TGTGCCAGCAGGGAGGGGATATGGGGCTACACCTTC
V: TRBV30; length: 17; J: TRBJ2-7; D: TRBD2; size: NA; CDR3: CARSSGLAGVISGEQYF; DNA: TGTGCCCGGAGCTCGGGGCTAGCGGGAGTCATTAGCGGAGAGCAGTACTTC
V: TRBV10-3; length: 14; J: TRBJ2-2; D: TRBD1; size: few; CDR3: CATKTGPNTGELFF; DNA: TGTGCCACGAAGACAGGGCCGAACACCGGGGAGCTGTTTTTT
V: TRBV28; length: 16; J: TRBJ2-3; D: TRBD2; size: NA; CDR3: CASRPRLAGGTDTQYF; DNA: TGTGCCAGCAGACCACGACTAGCGGGAGGCACAGATACGCAGTATTTT
V: TRBV6-2/TRBV6-3; length: 17; J: TRBJ2-1; D: TRBD2; size: many; CDR3: CASSYSGTSGVYNEQFF; DNA: TGTGCCAGCAGTTACTCTGGGACTAGCGGGGTCTACAATGAGCAGTTCTTC
V: TRBV19; length: 15; J: TRBJ1-5; D: NA; size: NA; CDR3: CASRPRGGINQPQHF; DNA: TGTGCCAGTAGGCCGAGGGGGGGCATTAATCAGCCCCAGCATTTT
V: TRBV3-1/TRBV3-2; length: 16; J: TRBJ2-2; D: TRBD2; size: NA; CDR3: CASSWGLAGATGELFF; DNA: TGTGCCAGCAGCTGGGGACTAGCGGGAGCCACCGGGGAGCTGTTTTTT
V: TRBV19; length: 18; J: TRBJ1-4; D: NA; size: NA; CDR3: CASRTKVQGGFIYEKLFF; DNA: TGTGCCAGTAGAACAAAGGTACAGGGAGGGTTCATCTATGAAAAACTGTTTTTT
V: TRBV3-1/TRBV3-2; length: 16; J: TRBJ1-1; D: TRBD1; size: NA; CDR3: CASSQSATGTNTEAFF; DNA: TGTGCCAGCAGCCAAAGTGCGACAGGGACGAACACTGAAGCTTTCTTT
V: TRBV3-1/TRBV3-2; length: 14; J: TRBJ1-1; D: NA; size: NA; CDR3: CASSQVAGNTEAFF; DNA: TGTGCCAGCAGCCAAGTGGCGGGAAACACTGAAGCTTTCTTT
V: TRBV2; length: 17; J: TRBJ2-4; D: TRBD2; size: once; CDR3: CASGPGLAGEGKNIQYF; DNA: TGTGCCAGCGGACCGGGACTAGCGGGAGAAGGGAAAAACATTCAGTACTTC
V: TRBV7-2; length: 15; J: TRBJ2-5; D: TRBD2; size: NA; CDR3: CASSLRLAGVETQYF; DNA: TGTGCCAGCAGCTTAAGACTAGCGGGAGTTGAGACCCAGTACTTC
V: TRBV27; length: 15; J: TRBJ1-6; D: NA; size: few; CDR3: CASSYYGGPNSPLHF; DNA: TGTGCCAGCAGTTACTACGGGGGTCCCAATTCACCCCTCCACTTT
V: TRBV7-7; length: 14; J: TRBJ2-2; D: TRBD1; size: NA; CDR3: CASSQGQITGELFF; DNA: TGTGCTAGCAGCCAGGGACAGATCACCGGGGAGCTGTTTTTT
V: TRBV28; length: 15; J: TRBJ2-3; D: TRBD2; size: NA; CDR3: CASSPSGRAPDTQYF; DNA: TGTGCCAGCAGCCCTAGCGGGAGGGCCCCAGATACGCAGTATTTT
V: TRBV4-1; length: 16; J: TRBJ1-2; D: TRBD1; size: NA; CDR3: CASSQRRTGDNYGYTF; DNA: TGCGCCAGCAGCCAGAGGAGGACAGGGGATAACTATGGCTACACCTTC
V: TRBV27; length: 15; J: TRBJ1-1; D: NA; size: once; CDR3: CASSLSRGGGTEAFF; DNA: TGTGCCAGCAGTTTATCTAGGGGTGGAGGGACTGAAGCTTTCTTT
V: TRBV5-1; length: 15; J: TRBJ1-6; D: TRBD1; size: NA; CDR3: CASSRDRVSNSPLHF; DNA: TGCGCCAGCAGCCGCGACAGGGTATCGAATTCACCCCTCCACTTT
V: TRBV20-1; length: 16; J: TRBJ2-6; D: NA; size: NA; CDR3: CSASVGSLSGANVLTF; DNA: TGCAGTGCTAGTGTGGGCAGCCTCTCTGGGGCCAACGTCCTGACTTTC
V: TRBV28; length: 12; J: TRBJ1-2; D: TRBD1; size: NA; CDR3: CASSRTGGGYTF; DNA: TGTGCCAGCAGTCGGACAGGGGGAGGCTACACCTTC
V: TRBV12-3/TRBV12-4; length: 13; J: TRBJ1-1; D: NA; size: NA; CDR3: CASSFGGNTEAFF; DNA: TGTGCCAGCAGCTTCGGGGGGAACACTGAAGCTTTCTTT
V: TRBV10-2; length: 13; J: TRBJ2-3; D: NA; size: NA; CDR3: CASRGTSTDTQYF; DNA: TGCGCCAGCAGAGGGACTAGCACAGATACGCAGTATTTT
V: TRBV5-1; length: 15; J: TRBJ2-6; D: TRBD1; size: NA; CDR3: CASTPGQGGANVLTF; DNA: TGCGCCAGCACCCCGGGACAGGGGGGGGCCAACGTCCTGACTTTC
V: TRBV5-8; length: 12; J: TRBJ1-2; D: NA; size: few; CDR3: CASSPRGYGYTF; DNA: TGTGCCAGCAGCCCCCGGGGCTATGGCTACACCTTC
V: TRBV18; length: 13; J: TRBJ1-2; D: TRBD1; size: once; CDR3: CASSSGTGDGYTF; DNA: TGTGCCAGCTCATCCGGGACAGGGGATGGCTACACCTTC
V: TRBV5-6; length: 14; J: TRBJ1-1; D: NA; size: NA; CDR3: CASSLGGSNTEAFF; DNA: TGTGCCAGCAGCTTGGGAGGGTCCAACACTGAAGCTTTCTTT
V: TRBV3-1/TRBV3-2; length: 14; J: TRBJ1-2; D: NA; size: NA; CDR3: CASSQPQARYGYTF; DNA: TGTGCCAGCAGCCAACCGCAGGCGCGATATGGCTACACCTTC
V: TRBV24-1; length: 14; J: TRBJ2-2; D: TRBD1; size: NA; CDR3: CATAGTGGPGELFF; DNA: TGTGCCACCGCCGGGACAGGGGGCCCCGGGGAGCTGTTTTTT
V: TRBV19; length: 14; J: TRBJ2-7; D: TRBD1; size: NA; CDR3: CASSSRTGNYEQYF; DNA: TGTGCCAGTAGCTCTCGGACAGGAAACTACGAGCAGTACTTC
V: TRBV5-1; length: 12; J: TRBJ2-5; D: NA; size: NA; CDR3: CASSLSGETQYF; DNA: TGCGCCAGCAGCTTGTCGGGGGAGACCCAGTACTTC